This TCR beta chain came from a study of shared clonotypes between healthy human individuals (dated by TCRdb to 2020 to 2021). With regard to the full study: The cohort included three men and a couple of women between 18 and 49 years of age. To estimate repertoire size and how much clonotypes are shared between individuals, the study performed deep sequencing of blood TCR repertoires from about five healthy adults. Leukapheresis yielded between about 0.9 and 10 billion PBMCs per donor. Per donor, three plates each were used for CD4 naive and CD4 memory, two for CD8 naive, and one for CD8 memory. Different laboratories and diverse techniques were used to prepare libraries and sequence TCR repertoires, to increase sequencing depth and limit assay-specific biases.

Looking up the germline V gene (reference sequence) yields CDR1 MNHEY and CDR2 SMNVEV. The trim is 1 base for V and 5 bases for J, with a gap of 9 bases between the germline ends. Reading from cysteine to phenylalanine, the CDR3 counts 13 amino acids. The read is trimmed to its CDR3 DNA, 39 bases read in frame from base 1. For the CD8 naive samples, CD45RO-negative cells were positively selected for CCR7, yielding a CD45RA+CCR7+ population from which TemRA cells were excluded. Donors were healthy HIV-negative adults with no recently reported acute infections or vaccinations. Every donor was a Caucasian adult residing in Nashville, Tennessee, USA. After blood collection by leukapheresis, PBMCs were isolated using Ficoll-Histopaque density gradient centrifugation and then cryopreserved in the vapor phase of liquid nitrogen. Purity and quantity of every magnetically sorted T cell population were checked by analytical flow cytometry. Genomic DNA was isolated from every sorted fraction and measured by UV absorbance on a Nanodrop 2000c.

Notes on this clone: It lacks a known antigen. Base-call qualities are not available, and no considerably larger clone is one nucleotide away.

The paper's findings and limits, for the study overall: Compared with non-shared clonotypes, the clonotypes found in all four sorted-subset donors had higher generation probabilities. Incomplete sequencing was indicated by rarefaction of sorted-subset datasets, despite the large sequencing depth. Pairwise subsampling led to the expectation that sequencing depth would affect the degree of clonotype sharing among donors. Naive subsets generally had larger estimated clonotype richness than memory subsets. Because the study included only a small number of donors, the genetic and exposure-history diversity represented was limited. Sharing across a few donors was observed for around 5% of naive CD4, less than 4% of naive CD8, over 2% of memory CD4, and 0.4% of memory CD8 clonotypes. Only blood was sampled, and tissue TCR repertoires likely differ from those in blood.

Using the deep immunoSEQ assay, TCR CDR3 regions were amplified from genomic DNA by multiplex PCR. Extracted genomic DNA from each cell subset was distributed evenly across all wells of several immunoSEQ 96-well plates, and each plate was treated as a replicate. Each replicate PCR for sorted subsets received around 210 ng genomic DNA, equal to 28,000 or so T cell genomes. Purified libraries were quantified with a Qubit 3.0 fluorometer, sized on a Bioanalyzer 2100, and re-quantified with the KAPA Library Quantification kit. Every immunoSEQ 96-well plate was sequenced on a dedicated single-read 150-cycle Illumina NextSeq 550 flow cell. Per the authors' processing: Because only junctional sequences without quality scores were contained in the immunoSEQ output, filtering matching that applied to full-length reads could not be performed. Sequences were annotated with PyIR, a Python wrapper for IgBLAST v1.9, using IMGT germline references to assign V/J genes and CDR3. Reads were removed for weak V/J assignments (E-value above 1e-6), missing CDR3, stop codons, out-of-frame junctions, or ambiguous translated residues. V3J clonotypes were defined by identical inferred V gene, J gene, and CDR3 amino acid sequence. The percentage overlap between two repertoires was calculated by dividing the number of shared unique clonotypes by the size of the smaller repertoire. RTK rarefaction, the Chao1 estimator, and Recon v2.1 estimates of unobserved clonotypes were used to assess repertoire richness. OLGA was used to compute generation probabilities for all TCRbeta clonotypes that the gDNA method yielded from four donors. Not all clones reach the TCRdb copy of this immuneACCESS table, which keeps in-frame sequences only. Checked studies attribute under half of the gap to unresolved V genes and leave the rest unexplained. V, J and clone size were drawn from that table, and D and trimming were deduced from the DNA. The sample records about 580,000 clones, 95% to 98% of which are singletons. Around 0.3% of the sample belongs to the ten largest clones.

What was sequenced was naive CD8+ T cells sorted from blood. Sample cell subset or site, as interpreted from the label and publication: CD45RA+CCR7+. The chain is assembled from TRBV27 and TRBJ2-7; the D call is possibly TRBD1 or TRBD2, each sharing 5 bases. The TCR originated in a man aged 25 to 40 in good health. The CDR3 is CASSLFMGDEQYF. The DNA sequence is given as TGTGCCAGCAGTTTATTTATGGGGGACGAGCAGTACTTC.